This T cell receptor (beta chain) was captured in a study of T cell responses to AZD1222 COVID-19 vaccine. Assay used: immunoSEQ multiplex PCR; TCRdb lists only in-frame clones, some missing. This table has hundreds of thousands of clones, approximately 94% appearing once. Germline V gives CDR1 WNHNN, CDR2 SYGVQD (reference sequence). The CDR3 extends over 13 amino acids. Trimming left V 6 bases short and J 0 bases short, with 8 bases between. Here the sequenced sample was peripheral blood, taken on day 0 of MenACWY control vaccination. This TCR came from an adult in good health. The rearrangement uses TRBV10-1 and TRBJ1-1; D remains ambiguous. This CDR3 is CASRSLMNTEAFF. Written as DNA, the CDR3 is TGCGCCAGCAGATCACTGATGAACACTGAAGCTTTCTTT.